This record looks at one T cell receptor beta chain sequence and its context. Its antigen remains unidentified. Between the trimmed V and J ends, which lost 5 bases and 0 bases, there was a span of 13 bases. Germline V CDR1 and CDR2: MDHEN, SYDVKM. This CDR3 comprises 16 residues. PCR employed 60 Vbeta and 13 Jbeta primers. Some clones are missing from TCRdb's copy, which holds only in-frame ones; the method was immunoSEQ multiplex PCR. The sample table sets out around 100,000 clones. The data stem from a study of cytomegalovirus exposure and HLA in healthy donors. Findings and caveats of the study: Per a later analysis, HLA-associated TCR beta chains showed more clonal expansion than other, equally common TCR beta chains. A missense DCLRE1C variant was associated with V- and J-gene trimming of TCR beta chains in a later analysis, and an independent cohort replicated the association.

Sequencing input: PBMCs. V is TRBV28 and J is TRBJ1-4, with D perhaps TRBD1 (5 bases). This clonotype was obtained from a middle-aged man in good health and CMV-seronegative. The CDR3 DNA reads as TGTGCCAGCAGTCCGGGGGGGGGTCCAACTAATGAAAAACTGTTTTTT. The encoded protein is CASSPGGGPTNEKLFF.